This T cell receptor (beta chain) appears in the sequencing data of a study of blood T cell repertoires in COVID-19. For the study at large: Whether acute or convalescent, the COVID-19 samples came from the United States, Italy and Spain.

Authors' data handling: By means of reference gene primer amplification, nucleated cell counts were estimated. Data came from immunoSEQ multiplex PCR; TCRdb stores just in-frame clones and leaves some out. V and J calls and clone size come straight from that table; D and trimming were deduced from the DNA. Of nearly 350,000 clones listed, around nine tenths are singletons. CDR3 length: 17 amino acids. Trimming cost V 3 bases and J 0 bases; bases outside gene matches: 6. Germline CDR1 LGHNT, CDR2 FRNRAP. The rearrangement joins TRBV12-5 to TRBJ2-2, with TRBD1 matching 8 bases. The sample consisted of peripheral blood. The source is a woman younger than 35 who had recovered from COVID-19. Here the CDR3 DNA reads TGTGCTAGTGGTTTTACAGGGGGTGGGACGAACACCGGGGAGCTGTTTTTT. Its protein is CASGFTGGGTNTGELFF.